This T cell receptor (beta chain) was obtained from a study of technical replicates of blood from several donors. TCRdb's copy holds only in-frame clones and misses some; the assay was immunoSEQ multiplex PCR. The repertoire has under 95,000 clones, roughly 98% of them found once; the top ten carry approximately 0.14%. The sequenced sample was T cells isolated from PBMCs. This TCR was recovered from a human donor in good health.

The CDR3 coding sequence is TGTGCCAGCAGCTTAGCGTACCGGGTTAGAGATGAGCAGTTCTTC. Protein: CASSLAYRVRDEQFF. The rearrangement joins TRBV7-9 to TRBJ2-1; D uncertain. V was shortened by 0 bases and J by 8 bases, with 14 bases between the two germline ends. The germline gives CDR1 SEHNR, CDR2 FQNEAQ (reference sequence). The CDR3 runs to 15 residues.